Shown below are 17 T cell receptor beta chains from a single sample sequenced in a study of blood T cell repertoires in COVID-19. Sequenced by immunoSEQ multiplex PCR; TCRdb stores in-frame clones only, minus some. The table lists fewer than 200,000 clones, roughly 84% of them singletons. Material: PBMCs or T cells enriched from blood (not recorded which). Source of these receptors: a woman in her twenties or thirties who had been exposed to COVID-19.

This rearrangement joins TRBV6-5 to TRBJ1-5; 9 nucleotides match TRBD1. After removal of 6 bases from V and 4 bases from J, the junction contained 7 bases not matched to a gene. Germline-derived CDR1 and CDR2 are MNHEY and SVGAGI. CDR3 size: 15 residues. The CDR3, as DNA: TGTGCCAGCAGCGCTGGACAGGGGTCGAATCAGCCCCAGCATTTT. This codes for CASSAGQGSNQPQHF.

The chain uses TRBV6-5 and TRBJ1-5; TRBD1 is a possible D gene (5 bases). This CDR3 spans 14 amino acids. The V end was cut by 6 bases, the J end by 5 bases, with 14 bases between. Germline V gene data show CDR1 as MNHEY and CDR2 as SVGAGI. The CDR3 nucleotides are TGTGCCAGCAGAGCAGGGTTGGGGCATCAGCCCCAGCATTTT. This sequence encodes CASRAGLGHQPQHF.

This chain links TRBV7-8 with TRBJ2-1, with D perhaps TRBD2 (6 bases). CDR1 SGHVS and CDR2 FQNEAQ come from the germline V gene. The CDR3 has 15 residues. V dropped 4 bases and J dropped 3 bases, with 13 bases sitting between them. The CDR3 sequence: CASSSRDSRYNEQFF. The CDR3 bases are TGTGCCAGCAGCTCCCGGGACTCACGCTACAATGAGCAGTTCTTC.

The chain uses TRBV6-1 and TRBJ1-3; TRBD1 matches at 10 bases. Trimming removed 2 bases from V and 2 bases from J; junction bases left unmatched: 3. The V gene's germline CDR1 is MNHNS and CDR2 SASEGT. The CDR3 runs 16 residues. CDR3 bases: TGTGCCAGCAGTGAACTGGGACAGGGGACTGGAAACACCATATATTTT. It is translated as CASSELGQGTGNTIYF.

V is TRBV7-8 and J is TRBJ2-1; unclear D gene. Germline V CDR1 and CDR2: SGHVS, FQNEAQ. V was trimmed by 5 bases and J by 5 bases, leaving 19 bases between them. The CDR3 is 16 amino acids. In nucleotides, the CDR3 is TGTGCCAGCAGCCCCCGTACGGCGGTCACAAACAATGAGCAGTTCTTC. This gives the protein CASSPRTAVTNNEQFF.

The count of this clone is one. The chain recombines TRBV11-3 with TRBJ1-1; D call uncertain. Germline V gene data show CDR1 as SGHNT and CDR2 as YENEEA. Trimming took 4 bases from V and 0 from J, leaving 12 bases between them. The CDR3 extends over 15 amino acids. This chain's CDR3 is CASSYLRGVNTEAFF. As DNA, the CDR3 is TGTGCCAGCAGCTACCTACGGGGTGTGAACACTGAAGCTTTCTTT. The entire variable domain, with the rest obtained from reference TRBV11-3 and TRBJ1-1, is as follows: EAGVVQSPRYKIIEKKQPVAFWCNPISGHNTLYWYLQNLGQGPELLIRYENEEAVDDSQLPKDRFSAERLKGVDSTLKIQPAELGDSAVYLCASSYLRGVNTEAFFGQGTRLTVV.

Here the CDR3 DNA reads TGCGCCAGCAGGTTCACTCCGAACACCGGGGAGCTGTTTTTT. Its translation is CASRFTPNTGELFF. The V call is TRBV10-2, the J call TRBJ2-2; D uncertain. This CDR3 has 14 amino acids. Trimming removed 6 bases at V and 0 bases at J, with 8 bases between. The V gene's germline CDR1 is WSHSY and CDR2 SAAADI.

The chain employs TRBV21-1 and TRBJ2-1; the table's D call TRBD1 went unverified against the DNA. TRBV21-1 is flagged as a pseudogene. CDR3 length: 17 amino acids. DNA of the CDR3: TGTGCCAGCAGCAAACCTTCTAGGGACACCTACTACAATGAGCAGTTCTTC. The encoded protein is CASSKPSRDTYYNEQFF.

This rearrangement joins TRBV5-1 to TRBJ2-7; D perhaps matches TRBD2 (6 bases). This CDR3 is built from 13 residues. Per germline, CDR1 SGHRS and CDR2 YFSETQ. Trimming took 4 bases from V and 3 from J, leaving 11 bases between them. DNA of the CDR3: TGCGCCAGCAGCGCCACCGGGGGCTACGAGCAGTACTTC. This gives the protein CASSATGGYEQYF.

This clone was detected a few times. The same CDR3 also results from other DNA sequences found in this sample. The CDR3 spells CASSLDRGGTEAFF. The CDR3 DNA is TGTGCCAGCAGCTTAGATCGAGGGGGCACTGAAGCTTTCTTT. The rearrangement joins TRBV11-2 to TRBJ1-1; tentatively, D is TRBD1 (6 bases). Trimming removed 0 bases at V and 4 bases at J, with 9 bases between. The germline V gene encodes CDR1 SGHAT and CDR2 FQNNGV. The CDR3 loop spans 14 amino acids.

The J gene is TRBJ2-5, the V gene TRBV7-9; tentatively, D is TRBD1 (6 bases). Per germline, CDR1 SEHNR and CDR2 FQNEAQ (reference sequence). The CDR3 is 14 amino acids. V was cut by 4 bases and J by 5 bases, with 14 bases left in between. The CDR3 here is CASSSTGFRETQYF. The CDR3 DNA follows: TGTGCCAGCAGCTCCACAGGGTTTCGGGAGACCCAGTACTTC.

The chain joins TRBV7-6 to TRBJ1-6; D is unresolved. This CDR3 spans 12 amino acids. V lost 5 bases, J lost 7 bases, and 6 bases lay in between. The germline V gene encodes CDR1 SGHVS and CDR2 FNYEAQ. CDR3 coding DNA: TGTGCCAGCAGCACACGAAATTCACCCCTCCACTTT. As protein: CASSTRNSPLHF.

The J gene is TRBJ2-2, the V gene TRBV4-3; tentatively, D is TRBD1 (6 bases). CDR3 size: 15 residues. The germline gives CDR1 LGHNA, CDR2 YSLEER. V dropped 1 base and J dropped 4 bases, with 10 bases sitting between them. CDR3 DNA: TGCGCCAGCAGCCAAGCAGGGGTTACCACCGGGGAGCTGTTTTTT. Its translation: CASSQAGVTTGELFF.

The rearrangement uses TRBV7-9 and TRBJ1-6, with D uncertain. Trimming left V 2 bases short and J 5 bases short, with 19 bases between. The CDR3 length is 18 residues. Looked up from germline, CDR1 is SEHNR and CDR2 is FQNEAQ (reference sequence). For the CDR3, the DNA is TGTGCCAGCAGCTTATTATTTGAGGGCTTCGGGAATAATTCACCCCTCCACTTT. Translation: CASSLLFEGFGNNSPLHF. Combining the CDR3 with reference TRBV7-9 and TRBJ1-6 gives the whole variable domain DTGVSQNPRHKITKRGQNVTFRCDPISEHNRLYWYRQTLGQGPEFLTYFQNEAQLEKSRLLSDRFSAERPKGSFSTLEIQRTEQGDSAMYLCASSLLFEGFGNNSPLHFGNGTRLTVT.

The CDR3 region is CASSLGTGVNSPLHF. In nucleotides, the CDR3 is TGTGCCAGCAGCTTAGGGACAGGGGTTAATTCACCCCTCCACTTT. This rearrangement joins TRBV7-6 to TRBJ1-6; 9 nucleotides align to TRBD1. Germline V gene sequence: CDR1 SGHVS, CDR2 FNYEAQ. J was trimmed by 6 bases and V by 1 base; bases with no gene match: 1. This CDR3 comprises 15 residues. Drawing the rest from reference TRBV7-6 and TRBJ1-6, the complete variable domain is GAGVSQSPRYKVTKRGQDVALRCDPISGHVSLYWYRQALGQGPEFLTYFNYEAQQDKSGLPNDRFSAERPEGSISTLTIQRTEQRDSAMYRCASSLGTGVNSPLHFGNGTRLTVT.

V and J are TRBV4-3 and TRBJ2-5; D may be TRBD2 (5 bases). The CDR3 covers 15 residues. Trimming cost V 3 bases and J 3 bases, with 14 bases left between them. The V gene's germline CDR1 is LGHNA and CDR2 YSLEER. CDR3 sequence: CASSHQRGREETQYF. CDR3 DNA sequence: TGCGCCAGCAGCCACCAACGGGGAAGGGAAGAGACCCAGTACTTC.

The chain joins TRBV5-4 to TRBJ2-5; D not resolved. This CDR3 has 14 residues. CDR1 is SGHNT, CDR2 YYREEE, per germline (reference sequence). V lost 0 bases to trimming and J lost 2 bases, with 8 bases between them. CDR3 sequence (DNA): TGTGCCAGCAGCTTGGTAGGCGGACAAGAGACCCAGTACTTC. Translating gives CASSLVGGQETQYF.